The 5 T cell receptor beta chains reported below all come from one sample, sequenced in a study of identical twins. TCRdb reprocessed the 5' RACE reads via MiXCR and lists one record per CDR3 protein. The profile shows around 240,000 distinct CDR3 sequences, approximately 7% of them singletons. In addition, the sample was reused for a study of yellow fever vaccine responses in identical twins.

Sequencing used memory (CD45RO+) T cells sorted from blood. The receptors derive from a woman aged 18-29 years in good health.

In this sample, this clonotype turned up a few times. V usage is TRBV20-1 and J usage is TRBJ1-1; 9 bases line up with TRBD1. The length of the CDR3 is 13 residues. After removal of 3 bases from V and 4 bases from J, the junction contained 3 bases not matched to a gene. Per germline, CDR1 DFQATT and CDR2 SNEGSKA (reference sequence). CDR3 sequence: CSARGQGFTEAFF. CDR3 sequence (DNA): TGCAGTGCTAGGGGACAGGGTTTCACTGAAGCTTTCTTT.

The sample holds a few counts of this clonotype. J is TRBJ2-3 and V is TRBV11-2; 9 positions agree with TRBD2. Per the germline V gene, CDR1 is SGHAT and CDR2 is FQNNGV. The CDR3 is made up of 17 amino acids. J gave up 1 base and V 3 bases, and 8 bases lay outside the gene matches. CDR3 DNA: TGTGCCAGCAGCTTGCTGGGAGCGGGGGGAGGCACAGATACGCAGTATTTT. Protein: CASSLLGAGGGTDTQYF.

In its sample, this clonotype was seen a few times. J is TRBJ1-2 and V is TRBV20-1; D remains unclear. The CDR3 spans 11 residues. Trimming shortened V by 1 base and J by 6 bases, and 6 bases separated the two germline ends. Looked up from germline, CDR1 is DFQATT and CDR2 is SNEGSKA (reference sequence). As DNA, the CDR3 is TGCAGTGCTAGAGGGGGAAATGGCTACACCTTC. This translates into CSARGGNGYTF.

CDR3 residues: CASRQTTQGRYGYTF. CDR3 coding DNA: TGCGCCAGCAGACAGACTACTCAGGGCCGCTATGGCTACACCTTC. V is TRBV5-1 and J is TRBJ1-2; D is possibly TRBD1 (5 bases). Trimming shortened V by 5 bases and J by 4 bases, and 18 bases separated the two germline ends. The V gene's germline CDR1 is SGHRS and CDR2 YFSETQ. This CDR3 comprises 15 residues. Full variable domain (missing parts from reference TRBV5-1 and TRBJ1-2): KAGVTQTPRYLIKTRGQQVTLSCSPISGHRSVSWYQQTPGQGLQFLFEYFSETQRNKGNFPGRFSGRQFSNSRSEMNVSTLELGDSALYLCASRQTTQGRYGYTFGSGTRLTVV.

The chain has TRBV6-5 and TRBJ2-7, with 11 bases identical to TRBD2. The CDR3 is 17 amino acids. Germline assignment: CDR1 MNHEY and CDR2 SVGAGI. With V trimmed by 2 bases and J by 2 bases, 8 bases remained unmatched. CDR3 loop: CASSYTCRLAGPYEQYV. The CDR3 DNA is TGTGCCAGCAGTTACACATGCCGACTAGCGGGGCCCTACGAGCAGTACGTC.